Below, 18 T cell receptor beta chains from the same sample are listed, as sequenced in a study of identical twins. MiXCR was run by TCRdb on the 5' RACE reads, yielding one entry per CDR3 protein. The sample shows 500,000 or so distinct CDR3 sequences, around 14% of them seen only once. This sample was shared with a second study, whose subject was yellow fever vaccine responses in identical twins.

Material: CD4+ T cells sorted from blood. The receptor source for this set is a woman younger than 35 in good health.

CDR3 loop: CASTSGLAGVDEQFF. The CDR3 region has the DNA TGTGCCAGCACCTCGGGACTAGCGGGAGTCGATGAGCAGTTCTTC. V gene TRBV27 combines with J gene TRBJ2-1; TRBD2 matches 14 bases. V shed 7 bases, J shed 8 bases, and the junction held 7 bases outside the gene matches. This CDR3 is 15 amino acids long. Germline V gene lookup returns CDR1 MNHEY and CDR2 SMNVEV (reference sequence).

This clonotype has just one count. The chain recombines TRBV6-6 with TRBJ1-5; D uncertain. The V and J ends lost 3 bases and 5 bases respectively, with 11 bases between them. The CDR3 is made up of 14 amino acids. Germline CDR1 is MNHNY and CDR2 is SVGAGI (reference sequence). This CDR3 is CASSYVGRHQPQHF. CDR3 nucleotides: TGTGCCAGCAGTTATGTGGGGAGACATCAGCCCCAGCATTTT.

This clonotype was recorded many times. The chain employs TRBV29-1 and TRBJ2-3; the D is unclear. Germline V lookup: CDR1 SQVTM, CDR2 ANQGSEA. There are 12 residues in the CDR3. The V gene lost 6 bases and the J gene lost 2 bases, with 9 bases spanning the gap. This CDR3 reads CSVSIDTDTQYF. As DNA, the CDR3 is TGCAGCGTCTCAATTGACACAGATACGCAGTATTTT.

This clonotype appeared a few times. This rearrangement joins TRBV25-1 to TRBJ2-1; D tentatively reads TRBD1 or TRBD2 (5 bases each). CDR3 size: 17 residues. Trimming took off 2 bases at V and 4 bases at J, with 18 bases between the two ends. Germline CDR1 is MGHDK and CDR2 is SYGVNS. The CDR3 DNA reads as TGTGCCAGCAGTGAAGATAGGGACCCACTAAGGTACAATGAGCAGTTCTTC. Its translation: CASSEDRDPLRYNEQFF.

The CDR3 nucleotides are TGTGCCATCAGTGACTCGGGGGCCTCCTACGAGCAGTACTTC. It encodes CAISDSGASYEQYF. The V gene is TRBV10-3, the J gene TRBJ2-7; D is perhaps TRBD1 or TRBD2 (6 bases each). The CDR3 sequence is 14 residues long. Germline V CDR1 and CDR2: ENHRY, SYGVKD. V was trimmed by 3 bases and J by 0 bases, leaving 9 bases between them.

Comments on this clonotype: A much bigger clone sits one base away, suggesting this may be a read error. The chain recombines TRBV11-3 with TRBJ2-1, with a weak D call TRBD2 (6 bases). The CDR3 spans 12 residues. Germline loops: CDR1 SGHNT, CDR2 YENEEA. V lost 1 base, J lost 8 bases, and 6 bases lay in between. In nucleotides, the CDR3 is TGTGCCAGCAGCTTAGGGGGGGATGAGCAGTTCTTC. This codes for CASSLGGDEQFF.

The chain recombines TRBV5-4 with TRBJ2-4; the D is unclear. The CDR3 consists of 16 residues. Trimming took 4 bases from V and 0 from J, leaving 14 bases between them. Germline CDR1 reads SGHNT; CDR2 reads YYREEE (reference sequence). The CDR3 sequence is CASSAPSELAKNIQYF. Written as DNA, the CDR3 is TGTGCCAGCAGCGCCCCCTCGGAGCTAGCCAAAAACATTCAGTACTTC.

This clonotype was seen a few times. The rearrangement uses TRBV4-3 and TRBJ2-3; the D gene is possibly TRBD2 (6 bases). CDR1 and CDR2 (germline): LGHNA, YSLEER. Between the trimmed V and J ends, which lost 1 base and 0 bases, there was a span of 8 bases. The CDR3 loop spans 15 amino acids. CDR3: CASSQGSGSTDTQYF. The CDR3, as DNA: TGCGCCAGCAGCCAAGGTAGCGGAAGCACAGATACGCAGTATTTT.

This clonotype has just a few counts. The V call is TRBV6-5, the J call TRBJ2-1; possible D gene TRBD2, 5 bases. The CDR3 is 14 residues long. Between the trimmed V and J ends, which lost 2 bases and 8 bases, there was a span of 13 bases. Looked up from germline, CDR1 is MNHEY and CDR2 is SVGAGI. CDR3 protein: CASSYRPDSDEQFF. In DNA, the CDR3 is TGTGCCAGCAGTTACCGGCCGGACTCGGATGAGCAGTTCTTC.

The chain's CDR3 is CASTPPARVHYEQYF. In nucleotides, the CDR3 is TGTGCCAGCACCCCCCCCGCCAGGGTCCACTACGAGCAGTACTTC. The V call is TRBV6-1, the J call TRBJ2-7, with D possibly matching TRBD1 (5 bases). This CDR3 contains 15 residues. Trimming took off 7 bases at V and 3 bases at J, with 19 bases between the two ends. Looked up from germline, CDR1 is MNHNS and CDR2 is SASEGT.

There are a few counts of this clonotype. The chain is built from TRBV30 and TRBJ2-1, with 9 bases lining up with TRBD1. The CDR3 is 14 amino acids. Germline loops: CDR1 GTSNPN, CDR2 SVGIG (reference sequence). The ends lost 4 bases at V and 6 bases at J; junction bases unmatched: 7. The CDR3, as DNA: TGTGCCTGGACGAGGGGGACAGGGCGCAATGAGCAGTTCTTC. Its protein is CAWTRGTGRNEQFF. Filled out from reference TRBV30 and TRBJ2-1, the complete variable domain reads SQTIHQWPATLVQPVGSPLSLECTVEGTSNPNLYWYRQAAGRGLQLLFYSVGIGQISSEVPQNLSASRPQDRQFILSSKKLLLSDSGFYLCAWTRGTGRNEQFFGPGTRLTVL.

The V and J genes are TRBV20-1 and TRBJ2-7; D may correspond to TRBD1 or TRBD2 (6 bases each). The V end lost 1 base, the J end lost 4 bases, and 17 bases lay between the germline ends. The CDR3 is 15 residues long. Germline V gene lookup returns CDR1 DFQATT and CDR2 SNEGSKA (reference sequence). In nucleotides, the CDR3 is TGCAGTGCTAGAGCGGTCCGGGGGCCGTTGTACGAGCAGTACTTC. It is translated as CSARAVRGPLYEQYF.

The chain employs TRBV6-5 and TRBJ2-7; D possibly uses TRBD1 or TRBD2 (6 bases each). The CDR3 is 15 amino acids. Germline CDR1 is MNHEY and CDR2 is SVGAGI. V lost 0 bases and J 0 bases, leaving 9 bases between the germline ends. The CDR3 DNA is TGTGCCAGCAGTTACTCGCGGGACACCTCCTACGAGCAGTACTTC. Protein sequence: CASSYSRDTSYEQYF.

This clonotype came up many times. The chain employs TRBV14 and TRBJ2-1; TRBD2 is a possible D gene (5 bases). V was trimmed by 0 bases and J by 0 bases, leaving 18 bases between them. The CDR3 is made up of 19 amino acids. Germline loops: CDR1 SGHDN, CDR2 FVKESK. The CDR3 DNA sequence: TGTGCCAGCAGCCAAGAGCTGGGGAGTAGCAAAAACTCCTACAATGAGCAGTTCTTC. Translation gives CASSQELGSSKNSYNEQFF.

The chain combines TRBV7-9 with TRBJ2-2; the D is unclear. V gave up 0 bases and J gave up 1 base, with 3 bases separating them. Germline V gene data show CDR1 as SEHNR and CDR2 as FQNEAQ (reference sequence). The CDR3 runs 14 residues. The CDR3 DNA reads as TGTGCCAGCAGCTTAGCGAAGAACACCGGGGAGCTGTTTTTT. Translated, it gives CASSLAKNTGELFF. The whole variable domain, remainder taken from reference TRBV7-9 and TRBJ2-2, is DTGVSQNPRHKITKRGQNVTFRCDPISEHNRLYWYRQTLGQGPEFLTYFQNEAQLEKSRLLSDRFSAERPKGSFSTLEIQRTEQGDSAMYLCASSLAKNTGELFFGEGSRLTVL.

This clonotype showed up many times. CDR3 residues: CASSVQGSSYEQYF. The CDR3 region has the DNA TGTGCCAGCAGCGTACAGGGGAGCTCCTACGAGCAGTACTTC. The chain couples TRBV9 to TRBJ2-7; TRBD1 might be the D (6 bases). The CDR3 spans 14 residues. Per the germline V gene, CDR1 is SGDLS and CDR2 is YYNGEE. V was cut by 1 base and J by 0 bases, with 8 bases left in between.

The chain joins TRBV18 to TRBJ2-1; tentatively, D is TRBD1 or TRBD2 (5 bases each). Germline V gene data show CDR1 as KGHSH and CDR2 as LQKENI. The CDR3 covers 13 residues. With 4 bases removed from V and 3 bases from J, the gap between germline ends came to 7 bases. Here the CDR3 reads CASSRDVYNEQFF. The DNA for the CDR3 is TGTGCCAGCTCACGGGACGTCTACAATGAGCAGTTCTTC.

This rearrangement joins TRBV12-3 or TRBV12-4 to TRBJ2-7; D might be TRBD2 (5 bases). The CDR3 extends over 13 amino acids. V was cut by 7 bases and J by 7 bases, with 17 bases left in between. The CDR3 DNA follows: TGTGCCAGCAACCCCGGAGGATCGTGGGAGCAGTACTTC. This encodes CASNPGGSWEQYF.